This T cell receptor (beta chain) was identified during a study of regulatory T cells in long-lasting Graves disease. Study results and caveats: Preferential use of TRBV28, TRBJ1-2 and TRBJ2-5 was seen in persistent disease.

There are 15 residues in the CDR3. Deletions cut 0 bases from V and 6 bases from J, with 11 bases between. Per germline, CDR1 MGHRA and CDR2 YSYEKL. About this clonotype itself: Its antigen remains unknown.

Time point denoted: newly diagnosed GD, antithyroid drugs for less than 3 months. RNA isolated from PBMCs was used to make the TCR library. With iRepertoire HTBI primers and Arm-PCR of CDR3 regions, TCR beta libraries were built. TCRdb itself ran the multiplex PCR reads through MiXCR, one entry per CDR3 protein. The data hold around 320,000 distinct CDR3 sequences, with approximately 15% observed a single time. This sample was shared with a second study, whose subject was T cells in Graves' hyperthyroidism and ophthalmopathy. According to that study: In making diagnoses, clinical symptoms, serum thyroxine and TRAb, thyroid ultrasound and orbital computed tomography were all used. Most thyroid clonotypes expanded above 0.001 appeared in blood too. It was a median about 6 months before onset that the model predicted ophthalmopathy.

The V and J genes are TRBV4-1 and TRBJ2-2; D is possibly TRBD2 (5 bases). Sample: peripheral blood mononuclear cells (PBMCs), taken at new diagnosis, from a patient treated with antithyroid drugs. This clonotype originated in a man aged 40-50 years with Graves disease. CDR3 bases: TGCGCCAGCAGCCAAGATGACTACGAGGCCGGGGAGCTGTTTTTT. Translated: CASSQDDYEAGELFF.